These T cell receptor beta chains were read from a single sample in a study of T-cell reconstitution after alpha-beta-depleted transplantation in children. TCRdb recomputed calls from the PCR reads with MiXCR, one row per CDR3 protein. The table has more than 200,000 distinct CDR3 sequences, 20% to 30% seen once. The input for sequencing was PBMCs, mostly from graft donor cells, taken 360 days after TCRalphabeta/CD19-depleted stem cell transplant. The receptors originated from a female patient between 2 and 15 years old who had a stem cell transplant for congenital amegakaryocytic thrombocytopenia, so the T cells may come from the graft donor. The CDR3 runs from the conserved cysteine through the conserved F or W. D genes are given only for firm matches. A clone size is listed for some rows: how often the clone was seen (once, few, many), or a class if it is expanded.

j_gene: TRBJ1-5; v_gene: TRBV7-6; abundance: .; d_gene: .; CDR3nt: TGTGCCAGCAGCGCGGGGCCCGTGGGCGGCAATCAGCCCCAGCATTTT; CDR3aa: CASSAGPVGGNQPQHF
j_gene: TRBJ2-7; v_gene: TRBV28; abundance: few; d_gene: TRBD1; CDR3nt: TGTGCCAGCTCCGAGGGCACAGGGGTTTTCTACGAGCAGTACTTC; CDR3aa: CASSEGTGVFYEQYF
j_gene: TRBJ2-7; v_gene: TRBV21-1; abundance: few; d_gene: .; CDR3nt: TGTGCCAGCAGCAAATCGATCGAGCAGTACTTC; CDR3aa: CASSKSIEQYF
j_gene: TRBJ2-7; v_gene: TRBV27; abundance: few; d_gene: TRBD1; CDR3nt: TGTGCCAGCACTCTCTGGGACAGGTACGAGCAGTACTTC; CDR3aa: CASTLWDRYEQYF
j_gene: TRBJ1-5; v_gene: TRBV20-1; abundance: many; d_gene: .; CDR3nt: TGCAGTGCTACTCCGACTATGGGTAGCAATCAGCCCCAGCATTTT; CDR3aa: CSATPTMGSNQPQHF
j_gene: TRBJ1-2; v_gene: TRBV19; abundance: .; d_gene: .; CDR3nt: TGTGCCAGTAGAAGAGTCAGGGGCCCCTATGGCTACACCTTC; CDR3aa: CASRRVRGPYGYTF
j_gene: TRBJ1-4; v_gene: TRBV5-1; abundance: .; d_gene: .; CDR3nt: TGCGCCAGCAGCTTGGGGCCCTATAAGGAGGCTAATGAAAAACTGTTTTTT; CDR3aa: CASSLGPYKEANEKLFF
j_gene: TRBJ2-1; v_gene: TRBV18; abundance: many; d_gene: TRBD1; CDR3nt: TGTGCCAGCTCACCGGGACAGGGGTCGCAGTTCTTC; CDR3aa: CASSPGQGSQFF
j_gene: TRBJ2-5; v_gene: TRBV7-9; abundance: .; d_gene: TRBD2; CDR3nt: TGTGCCAGCAGCCGAGGACTAGGTCAAGAGACCCAGTACTTC; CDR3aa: CASSRGLGQETQYF
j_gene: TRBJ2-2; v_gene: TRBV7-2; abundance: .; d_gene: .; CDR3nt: TGTGCCAGCAGCTTAGGGACTGTGGGAACCGGGGAGCTGTTTTTT; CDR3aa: CASSLGTVGTGELFF